These T cell receptor beta chains were read from a single sample in a study of blood T cell repertoires in COVID-19. The assay was immunoSEQ multiplex PCR, and TCRdb's table has in-frame clones only and misses some. Of around 130,000 clones in the sample, roughly 84% were seen once. Sequencing used PBMCs or T cells enriched from blood (not recorded which). The receptor set was obtained from a woman in her 30s who had recovered from COVID-19. Both conserved end residues are part of each CDR3.

V: TRBV4-3
length: 16
J: TRBJ2-1
CDR3: CASSLTSGAIWGEQFF

V: TRBV6-1
length: 18
J: TRBJ1-5
CDR3: CASSDPSTGSLWNQPQHF

V: TRBV7-2
length: 16
J: TRBJ2-4
CDR3: CASSVVAGTAQNIQYF

V: TRBV30
length: 14
J: TRBJ2-7
CDR3: CAWEPGLASYEQYF

V: TRBV9
length: 18
J: TRBJ2-7
CDR3: CASSAGGLAGGPAYEQYF

V: TRBV21-1
length: 12
J: TRBJ2-1
CDR3: CARGTDYNEQFF

V: TRBV2
length: 14
J: TRBJ2-1
CDR3: CASSEEKRGIEQFF

V: TRBV24-1
length: 15
J: TRBJ2-5
CDR3: CATSEPGQGAQTQYF

V: TRBV5-8
length: 16
J: TRBJ1-3
CDR3: CASSSRTGSSGNTIYF

V: TRBV5-4
length: 16
J: TRBJ2-2
CDR3: CASSPGWAANTGELFF

V: TRBV4-1
length: 16
J: TRBJ2-3
CDR3: CASSQSPSRSTDTQYF

V: TRBV6-2/TRBV6-3
length: 14
J: TRBJ1-3
CDR3: CASSPTGVGNTIYF

V: TRBV4-2
length: 15
J: TRBJ1-2
CDR3: CASSQDIDLTYGYTF

V: TRBV9
length: 16
J: TRBJ2-7
CDR3: CASSVAGSLRPYEQYF

V: TRBV5-1
length: 15
J: TRBJ2-3
CDR3: CASSPSGIPTDTQYF

V: TRBV4-1
length: 13
J: TRBJ2-7
CDR3: CASSPGLVREQYF

V: TRBV6-5
length: 14
J: TRBJ1-2
CDR3: CASTQRGRHYGYTF

V: TRBV12-3/TRBV12-4
length: 13
J: TRBJ1-1
CDR3: CASSTLGGFGAFF

V: TRBV9
length: 16
J: TRBJ2-1
CDR3: CASSPERTSGLFEQFF

V: TRBV18
length: 15
J: TRBJ2-1
CDR3: CASFTGTSGIGEQFF

V: TRBV27
length: 18
J: TRBJ2-3
CDR3: CASSFNPPGQGGVDTQYF

V: TRBV5-1
length: 15
J: TRBJ2-7
CDR3: CASSLGLAGVSEQYF

V: TRBV6-1
length: 14
J: TRBJ1-5
CDR3: CASSEVTGGQPQHF

V: TRBV20-1
length: 11
J: TRBJ1-2
CDR3: CSASPSSGYTF

V: TRBV27
length: 16
J: TRBJ2-7
CDR3: CASSPRTGGSVYEQYF

V: TRBV5-6
length: 15
J: TRBJ1-2
CDR3: CASSLGWGGYYGYTF

V: TRBV5-1
length: 18
J: TRBJ2-3
CDR3: CASSLMYRDKSSTDTQYF

V: TRBV28
length: 18
J: TRBJ2-3
CDR3: CASETSVASGDHTDTQYF

V: TRBV7-2
length: 13
J: TRBJ1-2
CDR3: CASKNRDRGGYTF

V: TRBV6-2/TRBV6-3
length: 16
J: TRBJ2-3
CDR3: CASSRGQGADTDTQYF

V: TRBV7-9
length: 14
J: TRBJ1-2
CDR3: CASSLDSTNYGYTF

V: TRBV29-1
length: 14
J: TRBJ2-3
CDR3: CSVEGAGAGDTQYF

V: TRBV18
length: 15
J: TRBJ1-6
CDR3: CASSPLARGESPLHF

V: TRBV4-3
length: 16
J: TRBJ1-1
CDR3: CASSGSAWGGNTEAFF

V: TRBV7-9
length: 15
J: TRBJ1-4
CDR3: CASSSQGRLGEKLFF

V: TRBV28
length: 14
J: TRBJ2-7
CDR3: CASIRQGARYEQYF

V: TRBV28
length: 19
J: TRBJ2-3
CDR3: CASSYDSGTIYASTDTQYF

V: TRBV7-6
length: 17
J: TRBJ1-1
CDR3: CASSPSALKRINTEAFF

V: TRBV5-4
length: 17
J: TRBJ1-4
CDR3: CASSSRDRGLTNEKLFF

V: TRBV27
length: 15
J: TRBJ2-7
CDR3: CASSPSVRAYYEQYF

V: TRBV28
length: 14
J: TRBJ1-2
CDR3: CATAGGGRAYGYTF

V: TRBV7-3
length: 14
J: TRBJ2-1
CDR3: CASSLSPRSDEQFF